The 13 T cell receptor beta chains presented below share a single source sample, sequenced in a study of CD8+ T cells in alopecia areata. cDNA serving as the sequencing template came from extracted, reverse transcribed RNA. The data were produced by immunoSEQ multiplex PCR, yet TCRdb's version contains in-frame clones alone and is incomplete. The repertoire holds 100,000 to 120,000 clones, with 55% to 70% as singletons. Sequenced sample: NKG2D-low CD8+ T cells sorted from blood. The receptors come from a human donor with alopecia areata.

This chain uses TRBV11-3 with TRBJ1-2; D gene unclear. Germline V gene data show CDR1 as SGHNT and CDR2 as YENEEA. With 3 bases removed from V and 6 bases from J, the gap between germline ends came to 11 bases. CDR3 length: 13 amino acids. CDR3 in amino acids: CASSFGQLDGYTF. DNA of the CDR3: TGTGCCAGCAGCTTCGGTCAGTTGGATGGCTACACCTTC. Together with reference TRBV11-3 and TRBJ1-2, the CDR3 gives the full variable domain: EAGVVQSPRYKIIEKKQPVAFWCNPISGHNTLYWYLQNLGQGPELLIRYENEEAVDDSQLPKDRFSAERLKGVDSTLKIQPAELGDSAVYLCASSFGQLDGYTFGSGTRLTVV.

This clone was seen only a few times. The chain is built from TRBV5-6 and TRBJ2-1, with D perhaps being TRBD1 or TRBD2 (5 bases each). The CDR3 is made up of 14 amino acids. Germline V gene sequence: CDR1 SGHDT, CDR2 YYEEEE. Trimming left V 4 bases short and J 12 bases short, with 20 bases between. This chain's CDR3 is CASSGRDPRSAQFF. The CDR3, as DNA: TGTGCCAGCAGCGGCCGGGACCCGCGATCGGCGCAGTTCTTC.

The rearrangement uses TRBV6-6 and TRBJ1-1; tentative D call: TRBD1 (5 bases). V lost 8 bases and J lost 11, with 21 bases in between. Germline V gene lookup returns CDR1 MNHNY and CDR2 SVGAGI (reference sequence). The CDR3 contains 13 residues. CDR3 sequence reads: CASVGGDSPWAFF. CDR3 bases: TGTGCCAGCGTAGGAGGGGATTCCCCTTGGGCTTTCTTT.

The sample holds a few counts of this clone. The V and J genes are TRBV27 and TRBJ1-1; D gene unclear. The CDR3 loop spans 13 amino acids. Trimming removed 6 bases from V and 4 bases from J, with 12 bases in between. Germline V gives CDR1 MNHEY, CDR2 SMNVEV (reference sequence). The CDR3 spells CASSPLPGTEAFF. The DNA for the CDR3 is TGTGCCAGCAGCCCCCTCCCTGGCACTGAAGCTTTCTTT.

Only a few counts were recorded for this clone. CDR3 sequence reads: CASSTENEKLFF. As DNA, the CDR3 is TGTGCCAGTAGTACAGAGAATGAAAAACTGTTTTTT. J is TRBJ1-4 and V is TRBV19; D gene ambiguous. The ends were cut back, 4 bases at V and 5 bases at J, with 5 bases in the middle. The CDR3 covers 12 residues. The germline gives CDR1 LNHDA, CDR2 SQIVND (reference sequence).

With respect to this clone: With a much larger clone just one base away, this may be a read error. The chain uses TRBV23-1 and TRBJ2-1; possible D gene TRBD2, 5 bases. TRBV23-1 falls under the ORF class, with uncertain function. This CDR3 has 18 amino acids. Trimming took off 4 bases at V and 0 bases at J, with 19 bases between the two ends. This CDR3 reads CASSPSRGLPCSYNEQFF. Here the CDR3 DNA reads TGCGCCAGCAGTCCCAGTAGAGGGCTCCCATGCTCCTACAATGAGCAGTTCTTC.

This clone came up a few times. V gene TRBV5-4 combines with J gene TRBJ2-1, with D hard to call. Trimming took 2 bases from V and 6 from J, leaving 9 bases between them. CDR1 is SGHNT and CDR2 is YYREEE in the germline V gene (reference sequence). The CDR3 is 13 amino acids. Here the CDR3 reads CASSFFPGNEQFF. Written as DNA, the CDR3 is TGTGCCAGCAGCTTCTTCCCCGGCAATGAGCAGTTCTTC.

Here the CDR3 DNA reads TGCGCCAGCAGCGAGCGGGGCGAGCAGTACTTC. Its translation: CASSERGEQYF. This sequence joins TRBV4-1 and TRBJ2-7; 7 bases fit TRBD2. CDR1 is MGHRA, CDR2 YSYEKL, per germline. The CDR3 contains 11 residues. J gave up 6 bases and V 5 bases, and 1 base lay outside the gene matches.

This clone was counted between two and nine times. The rearrangement links TRBV5-8 to TRBJ1-5, with D tentatively TRBD1 (5 bases). Trimming cost V 2 bases and J 4 bases, with 10 bases left between them. The CDR3 totals 14 residues. The V gene's germline CDR1 is SGHTS and CDR2 YDEGEE. The CDR3 region has the DNA TGTGCCAGCAGCTTTTCGGGGGATAATCAGCCCCAGCATTTT. Residues: CASSFSGDNQPQHF.

Only a few counts were recorded for this clone. V gene TRBV11-2 combines with J gene TRBJ2-3, with 7 bases lining up with TRBD2. Unmatched junction bases numbered 18, after V lost 5 bases and J lost 1 base. This CDR3 has 19 residues. Per the germline V gene, CDR1 is SGHAT and CDR2 is FQNNGV. The CDR3 bases are TGTGCCAGCAGCCACCCCCGGGGCGACCGACTAGCCGGCACAGATACGCAGTATTTT. Amino acids: CASSHPRGDRLAGTDTQYF.

This clone was observed a handful of times. The rearrangement links TRBV29-1 to TRBJ1-1, with D possibly being TRBD1 (5 bases). This CDR3 spans 14 amino acids. Between the trimmed V and J ends, which lost 7 bases and 8 bases, there was a span of 23 bases. Germline V lookup: CDR1 SQVTM, CDR2 ANQGSEA. The CDR3 here is CSGTTFGGNKEAFF. In nucleotides, the CDR3 is TGCAGCGGGACAACGTTTGGTGGGAACAAGGAAGCTTTCTTT.

This clone has only a few counts. The chain has TRBV7-9 and TRBJ2-7; D perhaps matches TRBD1 (6 bases). Per germline, CDR1 SEHNR and CDR2 FQNEAQ (reference sequence). This CDR3 has 13 residues. Trimming left V 5 bases short and J 5 bases short, with 13 bases between. For the CDR3, the DNA is TGTGCCAGCAGCCCACAAACAGGGAACGAGCAGTACTTC. This translates into CASSPQTGNEQYF. The full variable domain, in which reference TRBV7-9 and TRBJ2-7 provide the parts outside the CDR3, is DTGVSQNPRHKITKRGQNVTFRCDPISEHNRLYWYRQTLGQGPEFLTYFQNEAQLEKSRLLSDRFSAERPKGSFSTLEIQRTEQGDSAMYLCASSPQTGNEQYFGPGTRLTVT.

The chain uses TRBV6-5 and TRBJ1-1; D is unresolved. Germline V lookup: CDR1 MNHEY, CDR2 SVGAGI. This CDR3 spans 14 amino acids. Trimming took off 0 bases at V and 1 base at J, with 6 bases between the two ends. The CDR3 here is CASSYSTGNTEAFF. The CDR3 DNA is TGTGCCAGCAGTTACTCGACTGGGAACACTGAAGCTTTCTTT.